The next 16 T cell receptor beta chains were all read from a single sample in a study of shared clonotypes between healthy human individuals. Produced via immunoSEQ multiplex PCR; TCRdb's table is partial and in-frame only. There are about 600,000 clones in the sample; less than 98% occur only once, and around 0.058% lies in the top ten. Sequenced: naive CD4+ T cells sorted from blood. Subset here: CD45RA+ positively selected. These receptor sequences come from a woman in her thirties in good health.

The chain is built from TRBV14 and TRBJ1-1; D perhaps matches TRBD1 (5 bases). Deletions cut 4 bases from V and 3 bases from J, with 9 bases between. Germline V lookup: CDR1 SGHDN, CDR2 FVKESK. This CDR3 spans 13 amino acids. CDR3 bases: TGTGCCAGCAGCCGGGGCGGGGACACTGAAGCTTTCTTT. Amino acid sequence: CASSRGGDTEAFF.

The CDR3 protein is CASSQTSNTGELFF. The DNA for the CDR3 is TGTGCCAGCAGCCAAACTTCGAACACCGGGGAGCTGTTTTTT. V gene TRBV6-4 combines with J gene TRBJ2-2; D remains unclear. V lost 6 bases and J lost 0, with 8 bases in between. This CDR3 region has 14 residues. The germline V gene encodes CDR1 MRHNA and CDR2 SNTAGT.

The V gene is TRBV7-2, the J gene TRBJ1-5; D might be TRBD1 (5 bases). This CDR3 region has 16 residues. Germline assignment: CDR1 SGHTA and CDR2 FQGNSA. Trimming shortened V by 1 base and J by 3 bases, and 13 bases separated the two germline ends. CDR3 sequence reads: CASSLEGQGNNQPQHF. The CDR3 bases are TGTGCCAGCAGCTTAGAGGGCCAGGGAAACAATCAGCCCCAGCATTTT.

The chain recombines TRBV25-1 with TRBJ2-3, with 9 bases identical to TRBD2. The germline V gene encodes CDR1 MGHDK and CDR2 SYGVNS. This CDR3 is 17 amino acids long. Unmatched junction bases numbered 10, after V lost 4 bases and J lost 2 bases. Here the CDR3 DNA reads TGTGCCAGCAGTGGAGTAGCGGGAGTTCCCCCCACAGATACGCAGTATTTT. Protein: CASSGVAGVPPTDTQYF.

The chain has TRBV28 and TRBJ2-1; D might be TRBD2 (5 bases). Trimming shortened V by 2 bases and J by 4 bases, and 12 bases separated the two germline ends. The CDR3 loop spans 15 amino acids. Germline assignment: CDR1 MDHEN and CDR2 SYDVKM. CDR3 sequence: CASSLGLYLYNEQFF. In DNA form, the CDR3 reads TGTGCCAGCAGTTTAGGACTGTACCTGTACAATGAGCAGTTCTTC.

The chain carries TRBV14 and TRBJ1-1, with D unresolved. The CDR3 is made up of 13 amino acids. With 4 bases removed from V and 2 bases from J, the gap between germline ends came to 8 bases. Germline V gene data show CDR1 as SGHDN and CDR2 as FVKESK. The CDR3 here is CASSPHHNTEAFF. CDR3 coding DNA: TGTGCCAGCAGCCCACACCACAACACTGAAGCTTTCTTT.

On this clone: In the same sample, other DNA sequences code for this CDR3. The chain uses TRBV5-1 and TRBJ1-5; the match to TRBD1 covers 7 bases. The V gene end was trimmed by 0 bases and the J gene end by 7 bases; junction bases not matched to a gene: 1. The CDR3 runs 13 residues. Germline V gene sequence: CDR1 SGHRS, CDR2 YFSETQ. The CDR3 loop reads CASSLDRGQPQHF. CDR3 DNA sequence: TGCGCCAGCAGCTTGGACAGGGGCCAGCCCCAGCATTTT.

The chain employs TRBV6-1 and TRBJ2-1; D remains unclear. The CDR3 covers 15 residues. V was clipped by 8 bases and J by 0 bases, with 14 bases between them. Germline assignment: CDR1 MNHNS and CDR2 SASEGT. CDR3 DNA sequence: TGTGCCAGCGGTTTGTATGGCGTCTCCTACAATGAGCAGTTCTTC. Translated, it gives CASGLYGVSYNEQFF.

The gene calls are TRBV23-1 and TRBJ2-4, with D hard to call. TRBV23-1 is sorted into the ORF group, with uncertain function. The ends were cut back, 9 bases at V and 9 bases at J, with 18 bases in the middle. This CDR3 is built from 13 residues. The CDR3 sequence is CASPSGIPPIQYF. The DNA of the CDR3 is TGCGCCAGTCCGAGTGGGATCCCACCCATTCAGTACTTC.

The chain carries TRBV28 and TRBJ2-1; 13 nucleotides agree with TRBD2. Per germline, CDR1 MDHEN and CDR2 SYDVKM. The V gene end was trimmed by 4 bases and the J gene end by 6 bases; junction bases not matched to a gene: 6. This CDR3 contains 16 residues. The CDR3: CASSSAGLAGPNEQFF. In DNA form, the CDR3 reads TGTGCCAGCAGTTCCGCGGGACTAGCGGGACCCAATGAGCAGTTCTTC.

This chain links TRBV6-1 with TRBJ1-6, with 7 positions matching TRBD1. Germline trimming cut 2 bases from V and 8 bases from J; bases unmatched to any gene: 12. CDR1 and CDR2 (germline): MNHNS, SASEGT. The CDR3 covers 17 residues. The CDR3 DNA follows: TGTGCCAGCAGTGAACGACAGGGTCCCTCAATGCATTCACCCCTCCACTTT. Translation gives CASSERQGPSMHSPLHF.

A single count supports this clone. CDR3 nucleotide sequence: TGTGCCAGATCCAAATCGGGACAGAACTACGAGCAGTACTTC. As protein: CARSKSGQNYEQYF. The rearrangement links TRBV28 to TRBJ2-7, with TRBD1 matching over 7 bases. With V trimmed by 9 bases and J by 3 bases, 11 bases remained unmatched. This CDR3 spans 14 amino acids. Germline CDR1 reads MDHEN; CDR2 reads SYDVKM.

The chain uses TRBV18 and TRBJ2-1; 7 nucleotides agree with TRBD2. Germline V gene lookup returns CDR1 KGHSH and CDR2 LQKENI. The V and J ends lost 6 bases and 0 bases, in that order; junction bases with no gene match: 8. The CDR3 runs 16 residues. CDR3 nucleotides: TGTGCCAGCTCCCGGGGAGGGACCGACTCCTACAATGAGCAGTTCTTC. It yields the protein CASSRGGTDSYNEQFF.

This clone was seen a single time. The chain carries TRBV11-3 and TRBJ2-2; D is perhaps TRBD2 (5 bases). The CDR3 covers 15 residues. The germline gives CDR1 SGHNT, CDR2 YENEEA. V shed 1 base and J shed 6 bases, with 12 bases lying between them. For the CDR3, the DNA is TGTGCCAGCAGCTTAGGAGTTTGGGGAGCCGGGGAGCTGTTTTTT. Amino acid sequence: CASSLGVWGAGELFF.

J is TRBJ2-7 and V is TRBV19; D may be TRBD2 (5 bases). The ends were cut back, 3 bases at V and 4 bases at J, with 16 bases in the middle. The CDR3 length is 15 residues. The germline V gene has CDR1 LNHDA and CDR2 SQIVND (reference sequence). In DNA form, the CDR3 reads TGTGCCAGTAGTATTTCTAGCACCCAATCGTACGAGCAGTACTTC. This gives the protein CASSISSTQSYEQYF.

The chain is built from TRBV4-1 and TRBJ2-7, with D possibly matching TRBD2 (5 bases). The germline gives CDR1 MGHRA, CDR2 YSYEKL. This CDR3 region has 14 residues. The V end lost 0 bases, the J end lost 2 bases, and 8 bases lay between the germline ends. CDR3: CASSQDKRTYEQYF. The CDR3 bases are TGCGCCAGCAGCCAAGATAAGCGGACCTACGAGCAGTACTTC.